The present T cell receptor beta chain was sequenced within a study of cytomegalovirus exposure and HLA in healthy donors. Study observations and caveats: A later analysis appeared to link common viral pathogens to several of the most significant clusters.

A word on this clone: Its specificity is unknown.

13 Jbeta primers and 60 Vbeta primers were used for the PCR. TCRdb's table, derived via immunoSEQ multiplex PCR, lists solely in-frame clones and lacks some. The sample holds over 150,000 clones; roughly 78% are singletons and the top ten take about 12%. Germline assignment: CDR1 MNHEY and CDR2 SMNVEV (reference sequence). With 2 bases removed from V and 4 bases from J, the gap between germline ends came to 17 bases. CDR3 length: 16 residues. The sequence derives from a woman between 50 and 59 years old in good health and CMV-seropositive. The specimen sequenced was PBMCs. The V call is TRBV27, the J call TRBJ1-2, with a possible D match to TRBD1 (5 bases). CDR3 bases: TGTGCCAGCAGTTTACGACAGAGCTTCATTCCCTATGGCTACACCTTC. It translates to CASSLRQSFIPYGYTF.